The 23 T cell receptor beta chains in this list originate from one sample, sequenced in a study of cytomegalovirus exposure and HLA in healthy donors. Profiled with immunoSEQ multiplex PCR; TCRdb holds only in-frame clones, not every one. The sample holds some 170,000 clones, approximately 86% seen once. Sequenced input: PBMCs. These receptors originate from a man aged 18 to 35 in good health and CMV-seropositive.

This chain joins TRBV5-8 and TRBJ2-7; D is ambiguous. Germline V gene sequence: CDR1 SGHTS, CDR2 YDEGEE. CDR3 length equals 13 residues. Between the trimmed V and J ends, which lost 3 bases and 5 bases, there was a span of 12 bases. CDR3 sequence reads: CASSSTWSHEQYF. In nucleotides, the CDR3 is TGTGCCAGCAGCTCAACATGGTCCCACGAGCAGTACTTC.

This clone was seen a few times. The CDR3 protein is CASRGLASGGEQYF. The DNA for the CDR3 is TGTGCCAGCAGGGGATTGGCTAGCGGGGGGGAGCAGTACTTC. The genes are TRBV2 and TRBJ2-7; TRBD2 aligns across 11 bases. The CDR3 totals 14 residues. The V gene end was trimmed by 6 bases and the J gene end by 7 bases; junction bases not matched to a gene: 8. Germline CDR1 is SNHLY and CDR2 is FYNNEI. The whole variable domain, filled in from reference TRBV2 and TRBJ2-7, reads EPEVTQTPSHQVTQMGQEVILRCVPISNHLYFYWYRQILGQKVEFLVSFYNNEISEKSEIFDDQFSVERPDGSNFTLKIRSTKLEDSAMYFCASRGLASGGEQYFGPGTRLTVT.

The chain carries TRBV10-1 and TRBJ1-4; TRBD1 matches 8 bases. CDR3 size: 14 residues. Per the germline V gene, CDR1 is WNHNN and CDR2 is SYGVQD (reference sequence). The V gene end was trimmed by 9 bases and the J gene end by 8 bases; junction bases not matched to a gene: 11. The CDR3 protein is CARTRTGLGEKLFF. CDR3 bases: TGCGCCAGAACAAGGACAGGGCTTGGAGAAAAACTGTTTTTT.

V and J are TRBV7-6 and TRBJ2-7; 8 bases line up with TRBD1. CDR1 and CDR2 (germline): SGHVS, FNYEAQ. This CDR3 has 15 amino acids. The junction had 11 bases not matched to a gene; V was cut back by 5 bases and J by 5 bases. Written as DNA, the CDR3 is TGTGCCAGCAGCCGCGGGTGGGACAGGTATAACGAGCAGTACTTC. Translation: CASSRGWDRYNEQYF.

The rearrangement joins TRBV10-1 to TRBJ2-3; 11 nucleotides line up with TRBD2. CDR1 is WNHNN and CDR2 is SYGVQD in the germline V gene (reference sequence). CDR3 size: 22 residues. With V trimmed by 4 bases and J by 1 base, 22 bases remained unmatched. The CDR3 DNA reads TGCGCCAGCAGTGGGGGGGGGAGGACTAGCGGGCGTAGACCCCCGGGCACAGATACGCAGTATTTT. Translating gives CASSGGGRTSGRRPPGTDTQYF.

The rearrangement uses TRBV2 and TRBJ2-7; D is uncertain. This CDR3 is built from 11 residues. CDR1 and CDR2 (germline): SNHLY, FYNNEI. V was shortened by 4 bases and J by 10 bases, with 11 bases between the two germline ends. This CDR3 is CASSGTSKQYF. CDR3 in DNA: TGTGCCAGCAGTGGTACAAGTAAACAGTACTTC.

This chain links TRBV15 with TRBJ2-7, with 7 bases matching TRBD1. CDR3 length equals 15 residues. The V gene end was trimmed by 6 bases and the J gene end by 1 base; junction bases not matched to a gene: 9. Germline CDR1 LNHNV, CDR2 YYDKDF (reference sequence). The DNA of the CDR3 is TGTGCCACCAGTTCCGGGACAGCCCTTTCCTACGAGCAGTACTTC. Amino acids: CATSSGTALSYEQYF.

V is TRBV18 and J is TRBJ1-1, with TRBD1 as a possible D gene (5 bases). The germline gives CDR1 KGHSH, CDR2 LQKENI. Trimming took off 3 bases at V and 1 base at J, with 6 bases between the two ends. CDR3 length: 13 residues. In nucleotides, the CDR3 is TGTGCCAGCTCACCGACAGCGAACACTGAAGCTTTCTTT. Protein product: CASSPTANTEAFF.

CDR3 residues: CASSYSRRGQFF. DNA for the CDR3: TGTGCCAGCAGCTATTCCAGACGGGGGCAGTTCTTC. The rearrangement joins TRBV7-9 to TRBJ2-1, with a tentative D call TRBD2 (5 bases). This CDR3 region has 12 residues. The V and J ends lost 4 bases and 12 bases respectively, with 13 bases between them. Per germline, CDR1 SEHNR and CDR2 FQNEAQ (reference sequence).

The rearrangement uses TRBV27 and TRBJ2-1, with D perhaps TRBD2 (6 bases). The CDR3 is 16 residues long. Germline loops: CDR1 MNHEY, CDR2 SMNVEV (reference sequence). V lost 7 bases and J lost 1, with 17 bases in between. CDR3 amino acids: CASIGASAGSYNEQFF. DNA of the CDR3: TGTGCCAGCATAGGGGCCTCGGCGGGATCCTACAATGAGCAGTTCTTC.

This sequence joins TRBV19 and TRBJ2-7; the match to TRBD1 covers 10 bases. There are 15 residues in the CDR3. Germline CDR1 reads LNHDA; CDR2 reads SQIVND (reference sequence). V shed 5 bases and J 6 bases; nucleotides not matched to a gene: 10. The CDR3 sequence: CASSSRGTGVFEQYF. CDR3 DNA sequence: TGTGCCAGTAGTTCGCGGGGGACAGGGGTCTTCGAGCAGTACTTC.

V gene TRBV7-6 combines with J gene TRBJ1-5; D gene ambiguous. V was trimmed by 0 bases and J by 4 bases, leaving 7 bases between them. Germline-derived CDR1 and CDR2 are SGHVS and FNYEAQ. This CDR3 is built from 14 residues. The CDR3 coding sequence is TGTGCCAGCAGCTTAGCTGTCGGTAATCAGCCCCAGCATTTT. Its protein product is CASSLAVGNQPQHF.

The V call is TRBV6-1, the J call TRBJ2-7, with TRBD2 identical over 7 bases. Germline loops: CDR1 MNHNS, CDR2 SASEGT. The CDR3 is 14 residues long. The junction had 4 bases not matched to a gene; V was cut back by 3 bases and J by 2 bases. The CDR3 bases are TGTGCCAGCAGTGATAGCGGACTAGCCTACGAGCAGTACTTC. Protein product: CASSDSGLAYEQYF.

This sequence joins TRBV7-9 and TRBJ2-7; the D gene is possibly TRBD2 (5 bases). Germline CDR1 and CDR2: SEHNR and FQNEAQ (reference sequence). V was trimmed by 5 bases and J by 3 bases, leaving 17 bases between them. The CDR3 spans 15 residues. CDR3 DNA: TGTGCCAGCAGCCGGGGAAAAGCGGAGCGCTACGAGCAGTACTTC. It yields the protein CASSRGKAERYEQYF.

The gene calls are TRBV7-8 and TRBJ1-6; TRBD1 matches at 7 bases. Germline values: CDR1 SGHVS, CDR2 FQNEAQ. V dropped 6 bases and J dropped 9; count of bases not matched to a gene: 11. The CDR3 consists of 15 residues. CDR3 protein: CASSRVRDRRSPLHF. The CDR3 nucleotides are TGTGCCAGCAGTCGAGTCAGGGACAGACGTTCACCCCTCCACTTT.

The gene calls are TRBV11-3 and TRBJ2-3; the match to TRBD2 covers 15 bases. With 5 bases clipped from V and 2 bases from J, the junction kept 5 bases outside the gene matches. Germline assignment: CDR1 SGHNT and CDR2 YENEEA. This CDR3 comprises 17 residues. This chain's CDR3 is CASSLGTSGGYTDTQYF. The CDR3 DNA sequence: TGTGCCAGCAGCCTCGGGACTAGCGGGGGGTACACAGATACGCAGTATTTT.

The genes are TRBV7-6 and TRBJ1-1; D call uncertain. CDR3 length: 14 residues. V lost 4 bases and J 2 bases, leaving 11 bases between the germline ends. From germline, CDR1 is SGHVS and CDR2 FNYEAQ. CDR3 nucleotides: TGTGCCAGCAGCTCCGAGAGCGTTAACACTGAAGCTTTCTTT. Translating it yields CASSSESVNTEAFF. Variable domain in full (rest from reference TRBV7-6 and TRBJ1-1): GAGVSQSPRYKVTKRGQDVALRCDPISGHVSLYWYRQALGQGPEFLTYFNYEAQQDKSGLPNDRFSAERPEGSISTLTIQRTEQRDSAMYRCASSSESVNTEAFFGQGTRLTVV.

V gene TRBV7-9 combines with J gene TRBJ2-7, with D perhaps TRBD1 (6 bases). CDR3 length: 12 amino acids. Germline V gene sequence: CDR1 SEHNR, CDR2 FQNEAQ (reference sequence). V lost 5 bases and J 6 bases, leaving 11 bases between the germline ends. The CDR3 DNA follows: TGTGCCAGCAGCCCGGACAGTGCCGAGCAGTACTTC. It encodes CASSPDSAEQYF.

The V call is TRBV19, the J call TRBJ2-3, with D possibly being TRBD2 (5 bases). Germline CDR1 and CDR2: LNHDA and SQIVND (reference sequence). Trimming took off 8 bases at V and 4 bases at J, with 13 bases between the two ends. CDR3 size: 13 residues. CDR3 in amino acids: CASCPGYADTQYF. The CDR3 nucleotides read TGTGCCAGTTGCCCGGGATACGCAGATACGCAGTATTTT.

The sample holds one count of this clone. This chain links TRBV28 with TRBJ1-5, with a weak D call TRBD1 (5 bases). V was clipped by 2 bases and J by 4 bases, with 12 bases between them. Per germline, CDR1 MDHEN and CDR2 SYDVKM. The CDR3 loop spans 15 amino acids. CDR3 amino acids: CASSLRQRVNQPQHF. In DNA, the CDR3 is TGTGCCAGCAGTTTACGACAGAGAGTTAATCAGCCCCAGCATTTT.

This chain joins TRBV19 and TRBJ1-1; no reliable D call. There are 13 residues in the CDR3. Germline V gene data show CDR1 as LNHDA and CDR2 as SQIVND (reference sequence). The V gene lost 7 bases and the J gene lost 1 base, with 10 bases spanning the gap. The chain's CDR3 is CASKEGPNTEAFF. The CDR3 DNA reads TGTGCCAGTAAGGAGGGCCCGAACACTGAAGCTTTCTTT. Supplemented by reference TRBV19 and TRBJ1-1, the full variable domain reads DGGITQSPKYLFRKEGQNVTLSCEQNLNHDAMYWYRQDPGQGLRLIYYSQIVNDFQKGDIAEGYSVSREKKESFPLTVTSAQKNPTAFYLCASKEGPNTEAFFGQGTRLTVV.

This chain connects TRBV6-5 to TRBJ2-7, with a tentative D call TRBD1 (6 bases). Germline V lookup: CDR1 MNHEY, CDR2 SVGAGI. CDR3 size: 15 residues. The V end was cut by 8 bases, the J end by 5 bases, with 22 bases between. The CDR3 DNA sequence: TGTGCCAGCGGGGATACAGGGAGAAATCGCCACGAGCAGTACTTC. Translated, it gives CASGDTGRNRHEQYF.

The CDR3 spells CASSTGAEKLFF. The CDR3 DNA reads TGTGCCAGCTCGACAGGGGCTGAAAAACTGTTTTTT. V is TRBV27 and J is TRBJ1-4; 8 nucleotides align to TRBD1. Germline CDR1 reads MNHEY; CDR2 reads SMNVEV (reference sequence). After removal of 8 bases from V and 7 bases from J, the junction contained 3 bases not matched to a gene. This CDR3 region has 12 residues.